One T cell receptor beta chain is described in this entry. The clone's antigen remains unknown. No much larger clonotype is one base removed from it; base qualities were not supplied. The immunoSEQ Assay, a bias-controlled multiplex PCR, was used to amplify TCRbeta CDR3 regions from genomic DNA. The source study handled its data this way. Within the assay, amplification of reference gene primers was used to estimate how many nucleated cells each sample contained. Sequence reads were collapsed and filtered to measure the absolute abundance of every unique TCRbeta CDR3 rearrangement. For each sample, productive Simpson clonality was calculated by taking the square root of Simpson's diversity index across productive rearrangements. TCRdb took this table from immuneACCESS and kept in-frame rearrangements with V and J called. Such tables lack part of the clones; where checked against another copy, unresolved V genes explain under half of the gap, and the rest is unexplained. Clone size and the V and J calls come from that table; the DNA yielded D and trimming. Here the sample has approximately 190,000 clones; about 88% occur a single time. The biggest ten clones account for 6.2% of the sample.

A second Seattle source provided samples from volunteer blood donors who had recovered from COVID-19. Collaborating institutions collected whole blood in K2EDTA tubes following their own protocols. For TCRbeta analysis, collaborator samples were shipped as frozen whole blood, as isolated PBMCs, or as DNA extracted from either sample type. This entry belongs to a study of blood T cell repertoires in COVID-19 (TCRdb year 2020). About the investigation overall: The collaborator samples originated in the United States, Italy and Spain and spanned the acute and convalescent phases of COVID-19. The prospective study material was composed of cDNA or gDNA derived from T cells, B-cell-depleted T cells, or PBMCs. Subjects who had been exposed to COVID-19, were actively infected with it, or had recovered from it provided the deeply sampled blood TCRbeta repertoires that made up the dataset. The repertoires were made available in a free public database intended to serve as a resource for research on the immune response to SARS-CoV-2. The samples were drawn from two sources: the first 160 participants of the ongoing ImmuneRACE study, and fewer than 1,500 subjects contributed by 6 global collaborators. A de-identified subject ID, COVID-19 status, age in years and sex were almost always included in the sample metadata. Where available, HLA class I and class II types were taken from metadata supplied by the sample provider and were not determined by assay-based typing.

Broad study findings and their caveats: Clinical and demographic metadata were provided uncurated, with the amount varying by source and participant.

The sequenced sample consisted of peripheral blood. The clonotype comes from a woman aged 40 to 50 who had recovered from COVID-19.

The CDR3 in this case is CASSHRGGTEAFF. The sequenced DNA is TGTGCCAGCAGTCACAGGGGGGGCACTGAAGCTTTCTTT. In this chain, TRBV12-3 or TRBV12-4 is recombined with TRBJ1-1, and 8 junction bases match TRBD1. V lost 5 bases and J lost 4 bases, and the count of bases not matched to a germline gene is 3. The CDR3, cysteine through phenylalanine, is 13 amino acids long. The CDR3 DNA has 39 bases and is translated from base 1.